The following is a TCR beta chain sequence with its context. Sequencing was at deep level. Only in-frame clones appear in the TCRdb table, and some are missing; sequencing was by immunoSEQ multiplex PCR. Seen here are about 1.5 million clones, 96% observed once, and the top ten hold 0.95% to 1.5%. A split of CD4+ cells into CD45RA+ naive and CD45RA-negative memory subsets was performed. There are 11 residues in the CDR3. CDR1 is DFQATT, CDR2 SNEGSKA, per germline (reference sequence). The trim removed 6 bases at V and 7 bases at J, leaving 4 bases unmatched. This sample was taken from a study of shared clonotypes between healthy human individuals. About the study: For every donor, three CD4 naive, three CD4 memory, two CD8 naive and one CD8 memory plates were used.

The receptor comes from a man in his thirties or forties in good health. The rearrangement uses TRBV20-1 and TRBJ1-1, with 8 bases lining up with TRBD1. The sequenced material came from naive CD4+ T cells sorted from blood. As for subset: CD45RA+ positively selected. This chain's CDR3 is CSAQGQGEAFF. CDR3 nucleotides: TGCAGTGCCCAAGGACAGGGTGAAGCTTTCTTT.